This T cell receptor beta chain was sequenced during a study of blood T cell repertoires in COVID-19. V dropped 6 bases and J dropped 3; count of bases not matched to a gene: 4. The germline V gene encodes CDR1 SNHLY and CDR2 FYNNEI. The CDR3 extends over 13 amino acids. Cohort allocation depended upon clinical history that participants reported. This table comes from immunoSEQ multiplex PCR, and its TCRdb copy is limited to in-frame clones, with some not included. This sample has 270,000 or so clones, with roughly 90% found just once. The receptor's source is a man aged 40-50 years who had been exposed to COVID-19. The rearrangement links TRBV2 to TRBJ2-5; TRBD1 agrees at 7 bases. Sequencing used PBMCs or T cells enriched from blood (not recorded which). The CDR3 spells CASRGDRKETQYF. Written as DNA, the CDR3 is TGTGCCAGCAGGGGGGACAGAAAAGAGACCCAGTACTTC.